The 16 T cell receptor beta chains listed next were all sequenced from one sample in a study of cytomegalovirus exposure and HLA in healthy donors. The repertoire was sequenced with immunoSEQ multiplex PCR; TCRdb's copy has only in-frame clones and lacks some. The data show hundreds of thousands of clones, roughly 90% seen once. Input material: PBMCs. The receptors derive from a woman between 18 and 29 years old in good health and CMV-seronegative.

This chain joins TRBV5-4 and TRBJ2-7; 7 bases align to TRBD1. V lost 0 bases and J lost 0; bases outside the gene matches: 3. The germline gives CDR1 SGHNT, CDR2 YYREEE (reference sequence). The CDR3 covers 15 residues. The CDR3 region has the DNA TGTGCCAGCAGCTTGGGACAGGGCGTCTCCTACGAGCAGTACTTC. Amino acids: CASSLGQGVSYEQYF.

This clone was seen just once. This chain joins TRBV5-4 and TRBJ1-3; D unresolved. Looked up from germline, CDR1 is SGHNT and CDR2 is YYREEE (reference sequence). Trimming removed 0 bases from V and 1 base from J, with 8 bases in between. This CDR3 contains 15 residues. The CDR3: CASSLAPVSGNTIYF. DNA of the CDR3: TGTGCCAGCAGCTTGGCCCCGGTATCTGGAAACACCATATATTTT.

This clone was detected only once. V and J are TRBV11-1 and TRBJ2-3, with TRBD2 identical over 10 bases. The length of the CDR3 is 15 residues. The J segment lost 2 bases and the V segment lost 8 bases, leaving 7 bases of the junction unmatched. Germline loops: CDR1 SGHAT, CDR2 FQDESV (reference sequence). DNA for the CDR3: TGTGCCAGCTGCCGGACTAGCGGCTACACAGATACGCAGTATTTT. It yields the protein CASCRTSGYTDTQYF.

V is TRBV9 and J is TRBJ1-3; D is perhaps TRBD1 (6 bases). Germline V gene sequence: CDR1 SGDLS, CDR2 YYNGEE. V lost 4 bases and J lost 8, with 13 bases in between. This CDR3 comprises 13 residues. CDR3 in amino acids: CASSPQGRDTIYF. CDR3 coding DNA: TGTGCCAGCAGCCCACAGGGTCGGGACACCATATATTTT.

V and J are TRBV27 and TRBJ2-7; 7 bases fit TRBD2. V lost 4 bases and J lost 0; bases outside the gene matches: 9. The CDR3 totals 16 residues. CDR1 and CDR2 (germline): MNHEY, SMNVEV (reference sequence). The CDR3 is CASSSWGGRPSYEQYF. The CDR3 DNA sequence: TGTGCCAGCAGTTCATGGGGAGGGCGACCCTCCTACGAGCAGTACTTC.

This rearrangement joins TRBV6-1 to TRBJ2-1; TRBD1 aligns across 10 bases. This CDR3 spans 19 amino acids. Germline V lookup: CDR1 MNHNS, CDR2 SASEGT. J was trimmed by 5 bases and V by 4 bases; bases with no gene match: 17. The CDR3 is CASSGGRIFGTGVHNEQFF. For the CDR3, the DNA is TGTGCCAGCAGTGGGGGTCGGATCTTTGGGACAGGGGTCCACAATGAGCAGTTCTTC.

The J gene is TRBJ2-5, the V gene TRBV29-1; weak D call: TRBD2 (6 bases). Germline lookup yields CDR1 SQVTM and CDR2 ANQGSEA. The V end was cut by 6 bases, the J end by 2 bases, with 13 bases between. CDR3 length equals 13 residues. This CDR3 is CSVATGVQETQYF. Here the CDR3 DNA reads TGCAGCGTCGCCACGGGGGTTCAAGAGACCCAGTACTTC.

The chain combines TRBV2 with TRBJ1-1; maybe TRBD1 (6 bases). Germline V gene data show CDR1 as SNHLY and CDR2 as FYNNEI. V was shortened by 4 bases and J by 1 base, with 10 bases between the two germline ends. The CDR3 contains 14 residues. The CDR3, as DNA: TGTGCCAGCAGTGGAGTGACAGGGAACACTGAAGCTTTCTTT. Its translation: CASSGVTGNTEAFF.

The rearrangement links TRBV7-2 to TRBJ1-2; D remains ambiguous. Germline assignment: CDR1 SGHTA and CDR2 FQGNSA. The CDR3 has 11 residues. V lost 5 bases, J lost 6 bases, and 7 bases lay in between. This CDR3 is CASSPYNGYTF. CDR3 bases: TGTGCCAGCAGCCCCTATAATGGCTACACCTTC.

This chain connects TRBV29-1 to TRBJ2-3; the match to TRBD2 covers 12 bases. The V gene's germline CDR1 is SQVTM and CDR2 ANQGSEA. The CDR3 consists of 16 residues. Losses at the gene ends were 1 base for V and 7 bases for J; bases not matched to a gene: 9. The CDR3 nucleotides are TGCAGCGTTGAAGGCCAACTAGCGGGAGGCCGTTATACGCAGTATTTT. This translates into CSVEGQLAGGRYTQYF.

The rearrangement uses TRBV6-4 and TRBJ2-2, with TRBD2 as a possible D gene (7 bases). The CDR3 length is 15 residues. Germline-derived CDR1 and CDR2 are MRHNA and SNTAGT. V lost 8 bases and J lost 7, with 20 bases in between. CDR3 coding DNA: TGTGCCAGCCACAGGGAGGGAGAATGCAACGGGGAGCTGTTTTTT. This gives the protein CASHREGECNGELFF.

On this clone: Other DNA sequences in this specimen translate into the identical CDR3. This sequence joins TRBV6-5 and TRBJ1-2; no clear D gene. CDR1 and CDR2 from the germline V gene are MNHEY and SVGAGI. The CDR3 spans 13 residues. Trimming pared 2 bases from V and 4 bases from J, leaving 8 bases between. Here the CDR3 reads CASSYGGAYGYTF. The CDR3 DNA reads as TGTGCCAGCAGTTACGGCGGTGCCTATGGCTACACCTTC.

The genes are TRBV2 and TRBJ1-2; D may be TRBD1 (5 bases). Trimming took off 3 bases at V and 4 bases at J, with 12 bases between the two ends. This CDR3 spans 14 amino acids. CDR1 is SNHLY, CDR2 FYNNEI, per germline. CDR3 DNA: TGTGCCAGCAGTGATGGGGGAGGGTCCTATGGCTACACCTTC. Amino acids: CASSDGGGSYGYTF.

Only one count was recorded for this clone. This chain uses TRBV5-4 with TRBJ2-7, with TRBD2 matching 13 bases. V gave up 4 bases and J gave up 0 bases; unmatched junction bases: 4. Germline values: CDR1 SGHNT, CDR2 YYREEE (reference sequence). The CDR3 runs 16 residues. The CDR3 here is CASSPTSGRSSYEQYF. The CDR3 coding sequence is TGTGCCAGCAGCCCGACTAGCGGGAGGAGCTCCTACGAGCAGTACTTC.

The chain joins TRBV27 to TRBJ2-1, with TRBD1 matching over 8 bases. This CDR3 region has 14 residues. Germline values: CDR1 MNHEY, CDR2 SMNVEV (reference sequence). The V and J ends lost 4 bases and 9 bases, in that order; junction bases with no gene match: 8. CDR3 DNA: TGTGCCAGCAGTTATGGGACAGGTTTGATTGAGCAGTTCTTC. Its protein product is CASSYGTGLIEQFF.

V gene TRBV2 combines with J gene TRBJ2-5, with TRBD2 matching 11 bases. Unmatched junction bases numbered 8, after V lost 6 bases and J lost 5 bases. This CDR3 contains 15 residues. Germline V CDR1 and CDR2: SNHLY, FYNNEI. The CDR3 protein is CASSGSGRAGETQYF. The CDR3 bases are TGTGCCAGCAGCGGTAGCGGGAGGGCGGGGGAGACCCAGTACTTC.